The 25 T cell receptor beta chains listed next were all sequenced from one sample in a study of T cell responses to AZD1222 COVID-19 vaccine. The protocol was immunoSEQ multiplex PCR, while the TCRdb copy is restricted to in-frame clones and leaves out a portion. In the table there are fewer than 250,000 clones, roughly 92% of which are singletons. The sequences come from peripheral blood, collected on day 0 of AZD1222 vaccination. The receptors were sampled from an adult in good health.

The V call is TRBV12-5, the J call TRBJ1-4; 7 bases are a match to TRBD1. The CDR3 is 14 residues long. The V gene's germline CDR1 is LGHNT and CDR2 FRNRAP. V was clipped by 6 bases and J by 8 bases; unmatched bases: 9. CDR3 sequence (DNA): TGTGCTAGTGGACTGACAGGGCTTGAAGAAAAACTGTTTTTT. Encoded protein: CASGLTGLEEKLFF. The full variable domain, rest sourced from reference TRBV12-5 and TRBJ1-4, is DARVTQTPRHKVTEMGQEVTMRCQPILGHNTVFWYRQTMMQGLELLAYFRNRAPLDDSGMPKDRFSAEMPDATLATLKIQPSEPRDSAVYFCASGLTGLEEKLFFGSGTQLSVL.

The chain links TRBV5-4 to TRBJ2-1; 9 bases fit TRBD2. The CDR3 length is 16 residues. The germline V gene has CDR1 SGHNT and CDR2 YYREEE (reference sequence). Trimming cost V 4 bases and J 0 bases; bases outside gene matches: 5. For the CDR3, the DNA is TGTGCCAGCAGCAGAGGCGGGGGGGCCTCCTACAATGAGCAGTTCTTC. Amino acids: CASSRGGGASYNEQFF.

This clone has more than one count but fewer than ten. The V call is TRBV27, the J call TRBJ1-3, with D unclear. This CDR3 has 11 amino acids. Germline CDR1 reads MNHEY; CDR2 reads SMNVEV (reference sequence). V was trimmed by 6 bases and J by 8 bases, leaving 8 bases between them. The CDR3 reads CASSSGYTIYF. In DNA, the CDR3 is TGTGCCAGCAGCTCCGGGTACACCATATATTTT.

The chain is built from TRBV30 and TRBJ2-7; D tentatively fits TRBD1 or TRBD2 (5 bases each). Germline V gives CDR1 GTSNPN, CDR2 SVGIG (reference sequence). The CDR3 runs 12 residues. V gave up 5 bases and J gave up 1 base, with 9 bases separating them. CDR3 nucleotide sequence: TGTGCCTGGGGGGACGTATCCTACGAGCAGTACTTC. It codes for CAWGDVSYEQYF.

The genes are TRBV28 and TRBJ2-4; weak D call: TRBD1 (5 bases). Germline assignment: CDR1 MDHEN and CDR2 SYDVKM. V was trimmed by 6 bases and J by 0 bases, leaving 9 bases between them. This CDR3 spans 14 amino acids. CDR3 sequence reads: CASSDSLAKNIQYF. The CDR3 nucleotides are TGTGCCAGCAGCGACAGTCTAGCCAAAAACATTCAGTACTTC.

The chain is built from TRBV6-5 and TRBJ1-2, with 7 bases identical to TRBD1. Germline assignment: CDR1 MNHEY and CDR2 SVGAGI. The CDR3 spans 14 residues. The V and J ends lost 2 bases and 3 bases, in that order; junction bases with no gene match: 3. The CDR3 region is CASSYRDRDYGYTF. The CDR3 nucleotides read TGTGCCAGCAGTTACCGGGACAGAGACTATGGCTACACCTTC.

The chain joins TRBV7-2 to TRBJ1-1; TRBD1 might be the D (5 bases). Trimming removed 7 bases from V and 3 bases from J, with 15 bases in between. The germline CDR1 and CDR2 sequences are SGHTA and FQGNSA. CDR3 length equals 14 residues. CDR3 in DNA: TGTGCCAGCATCATGGACCCGGGGGACACTGAAGCTTTCTTT. It yields the protein CASIMDPGDTEAFF.

V usage is TRBV7-9 and J usage is TRBJ1-6; 8 bases are shared with TRBD1. Germline lookup yields CDR1 SEHNR and CDR2 FQNEAQ (reference sequence). The trim removed 5 bases at V and 9 bases at J, leaving 6 bases unmatched. The CDR3 is 14 residues long. CDR3 DNA sequence: TGTGCCAGCAGCCCTGACAGGGGACCTTCACCCCTCCACTTT. Protein sequence: CASSPDRGPSPLHF.

The rearrangement joins TRBV11-1 to TRBJ2-3; D remains unclear. The CDR3 loop spans 16 amino acids. Germline V gives CDR1 SGHAT, CDR2 FQDESV (reference sequence). V lost 2 bases and J lost 1, with 13 bases in between. The CDR3 DNA is TGTGCCAGCAGCTTAAGTGGCCTCAGTGGCACAGATACGCAGTATTTT. Translation gives CASSLSGLSGTDTQYF.

The chain employs TRBV5-6 and TRBJ2-5; 14 bases map to TRBD2. Germline CDR1 reads SGHDT; CDR2 reads YYEEEE. V was clipped by 4 bases and J by 3 bases; unmatched bases: 8. The CDR3 totals 17 residues. CDR3 protein: CASSPGLAGGGKETQYF. The CDR3 DNA reads TGTGCCAGCAGCCCCGGACTAGCGGGGGGCGGGAAAGAGACCCAGTACTTC.

The genes are TRBV9 and TRBJ2-2; 10 bases fit TRBD1. The CDR3 is 17 residues long. The V and J ends lost 2 bases and 4 bases, in that order; junction bases with no gene match: 8. Germline V gene data show CDR1 as SGDLS and CDR2 as YYNGEE. CDR3 DNA: TGTGCCAGCAGCGTGGCCTCGGGACAGGGGACCACCGGGGAGCTGTTTTTT. It translates to CASSVASGQGTTGELFF. Together with reference TRBV9 and TRBJ2-2, the CDR3 gives the full variable domain: DSGVTQTPKHLITATGQRVTLRCSPRSGDLSVYWYQQSLDQGLQFLIQYYNGEERAKGNILERFSAQQFPDLHSELNLSSLELGDSALYFCASSVASGQGTTGELFFGEGSRLTVL.

The chain couples TRBV5-1 to TRBJ2-7, with D maybe TRBD1 (6 bases). Looked up from germline, CDR1 is SGHRS and CDR2 is YFSETQ. Trimming cost V 4 bases and J 2 bases, with 16 bases left between them. CDR3 length: 15 residues. CDR3 loop: CASSPTRQVTYEQYF. The CDR3 nucleotides are TGCGCCAGCAGCCCTACCCGACAGGTCACCTACGAGCAGTACTTC.

The V gene is TRBV5-4, the J gene TRBJ2-3; 9 bases match TRBD2. Germline CDR1 and CDR2: SGHNT and YYREEE (reference sequence). The CDR3 runs 17 residues. The V gene end was trimmed by 4 bases and the J gene end by 0 bases; junction bases not matched to a gene: 9. The CDR3 bases are TGTGCCAGCAGCGCAGCGGGGGGAAAACCTAGCACAGATACGCAGTATTTT. It yields the protein CASSAAGGKPSTDTQYF.

The V call is TRBV29-1, the J call TRBJ2-3; a possible D gene is TRBD2 (6 bases). The CDR3 totals 12 residues. Germline V gives CDR1 SQVTM, CDR2 ANQGSEA. Between the trimmed V and J ends, which lost 4 bases and 4 bases, there was a span of 9 bases. The CDR3 sequence is CSVAGTSDTQYF. CDR3 nucleotide sequence: TGCAGCGTTGCAGGGACTTCAGATACGCAGTATTTT.

The J gene is TRBJ1-1, the V gene TRBV19; D might be TRBD1 (5 bases). The CDR3 has 14 residues. Germline CDR1 reads LNHDA; CDR2 reads SQIVND (reference sequence). V was shortened by 9 bases and J by 0 bases, with 14 bases between the two germline ends. Here the CDR3 reads CASGGGAMNTEAFF. CDR3 nucleotides: TGTGCCAGCGGTGGAGGGGCGATGAACACTGAAGCTTTCTTT.

The chain combines TRBV6-5 with TRBJ1-2; possible D gene TRBD1, 5 bases. The CDR3 is made up of 14 amino acids. With 6 bases removed from V and 8 bases from J, the gap between germline ends came to 19 bases. The V gene's germline CDR1 is MNHEY and CDR2 SVGAGI. The CDR3 loop is CASRKTGTQAGYTF. The CDR3 region has the DNA TGTGCCAGCAGAAAAACCGGGACCCAAGCCGGCTACACCTTC.

The rearrangement links TRBV4-1 to TRBJ1-1; TRBD1 might be the D (5 bases). The germline gives CDR1 MGHRA, CDR2 YSYEKL. V lost 3 bases and J 1 base, leaving 27 bases between the germline ends. CDR3 length: 20 amino acids. DNA of the CDR3: TGCGCCAGCAGCCACTACTTTACTCAACAGGCTACCGACCCGAACACTGAAGCTTTCTTT. Protein product: CASSHYFTQQATDPNTEAFF.

The chain recombines TRBV5-1 with TRBJ1-5; tentative D call: TRBD1 (5 bases). CDR1 and CDR2 from the germline V gene are SGHRS and YFSETQ. CDR3 length: 13 amino acids. Trimming pared 0 bases from V and 5 bases from J, leaving 6 bases between. The CDR3 nucleotides are TGCGCCAGCAGCTTGGTGGGGGATCAGCCCCAGCATTTT. It encodes CASSLVGDQPQHF.

This clone has only one observation. V usage is TRBV27 and J usage is TRBJ2-7, with 8 bases lining up with TRBD1. Trimming took 1 base from V and 1 from J; bases not matched to a gene: 3. CDR3 size: 15 residues. Germline CDR1 MNHEY, CDR2 SMNVEV (reference sequence). CDR3 DNA: TGTGCCAGCAGTTTATTGGGGACAGGTTCCTACGAGCAGTACTTC. Translation: CASSLLGTGSYEQYF.

This clone has just a few counts. This chain links TRBV27 with TRBJ1-3, with D unresolved. CDR1 is MNHEY, CDR2 SMNVEV, per germline (reference sequence). The CDR3 extends over 13 amino acids. V was cut by 7 bases and J by 4 bases, with 11 bases left in between. The CDR3 here is CASIGLFGNTIYF. DNA for the CDR3: TGTGCCAGCATAGGGTTGTTCGGAAACACCATATATTTT.

The chain employs TRBV5-1 and TRBJ1-1, with 9 bases matching TRBD1. CDR1 is SGHRS, CDR2 YFSETQ, per germline. After removal of 0 bases from V and 9 bases from J, the junction contained 12 bases not matched to a gene. The CDR3 totals 16 residues. The CDR3 DNA reads as TGCGCCAGCAGCTTGGAGGGACAGGGACCGAGGTGGAAAGCTTTCTTT. Encoded protein: CASSLEGQGPRWKAFF.

The chain is built from TRBV15 and TRBJ1-6; 10 nucleotides match TRBD1. The V and J ends lost 5 bases and 7 bases, in that order; junction bases with no gene match: 5. The CDR3 spans 15 residues. CDR1 is LNHNV and CDR2 is YYDKDF in the germline V gene (reference sequence). The CDR3: CATSLRTGGNSPLHF. Here the CDR3 DNA reads TGTGCCACCAGCCTCCGGACAGGGGGAAATTCACCCCTCCACTTT.

The chain employs TRBV20-1 and TRBJ1-3; possibly TRBD1 for D (6 bases). This CDR3 is built from 13 residues. Trimming removed 3 bases at V and 2 bases at J, with 8 bases between. The germline CDR1 and CDR2 sequences are DFQATT and SNEGSKA (reference sequence). The CDR3 DNA reads as TGCAGTGCTAGTCAGGGGACTGGAAACACCATATATTTT. It codes for CSASQGTGNTIYF.

The V and J genes are TRBV27 and TRBJ1-6; tentative D call: TRBD1 (5 bases). V was shortened by 7 bases and J by 11 bases, with 18 bases between the two germline ends. There are 14 residues in the CDR3. Germline V gives CDR1 MNHEY, CDR2 SMNVEV (reference sequence). The CDR3 here is CASTLGQGFTPLHF. Written as DNA, the CDR3 is TGTGCCAGCACCCTAGGGCAGGGATTCACACCCCTCCACTTT.

The DNA for the CDR3 is TGTGCCAGCAGTCCGGGACAGGGACAGCCCCAGCATTTT. This gives the protein CASSPGQGQPQHF. This chain connects TRBV6-5 to TRBJ1-5, with 9 positions matching TRBD1. J gave up 7 bases and V 5 bases, and 3 bases lay outside the gene matches. CDR3 length: 13 amino acids. Germline V gene lookup returns CDR1 MNHEY and CDR2 SVGAGI.